This T cell receptor beta chain stems from a study of cytomegalovirus exposure and HLA in healthy donors. Whole-study findings and limits: Sequencing likely generated an artifact that appeared as a cluster of highly shared sequence variants.

The PCR used 60 Vbeta and 13 Jbeta primers. Profiled with immunoSEQ multiplex PCR; TCRdb holds only in-frame clones, not every one. The data hold about 180,000 clones, with about 83% observed a single time. For this clone: Antigen specificity is unknown.

Germline trimming cut 1 base from V and 0 bases from J; bases unmatched to any gene: 1. Germline CDR1 reads SGHAT; CDR2 reads FQDESV (reference sequence). This CDR3 spans 15 amino acids. This rearrangement joins TRBV11-1 to TRBJ2-7, with 9 bases matching TRBD2. The TCR sequence derives from a girl aged 10 to 17 in good health and CMV-seropositive. Material: PBMCs. In DNA form, the CDR3 reads TGTGCCAGCAGCTTAGAGCGGGGGGCCTCCTACGAGCAGTACTTC. Amino acid sequence: CASSLERGASYEQYF.